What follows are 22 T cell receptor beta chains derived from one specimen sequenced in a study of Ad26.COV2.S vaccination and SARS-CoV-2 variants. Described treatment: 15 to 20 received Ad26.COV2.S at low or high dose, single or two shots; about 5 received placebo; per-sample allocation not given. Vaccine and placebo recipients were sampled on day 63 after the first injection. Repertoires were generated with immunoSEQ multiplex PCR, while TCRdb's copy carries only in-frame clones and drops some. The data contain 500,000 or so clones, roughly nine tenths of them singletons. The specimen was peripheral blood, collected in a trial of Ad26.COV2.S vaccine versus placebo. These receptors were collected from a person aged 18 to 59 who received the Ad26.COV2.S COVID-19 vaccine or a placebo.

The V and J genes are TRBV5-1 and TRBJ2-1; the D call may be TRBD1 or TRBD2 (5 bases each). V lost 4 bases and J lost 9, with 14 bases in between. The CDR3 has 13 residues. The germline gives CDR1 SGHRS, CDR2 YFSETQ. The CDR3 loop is CASSLGLGTEQFF. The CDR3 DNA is TGCGCCAGCAGCCTAGGCCTAGGGACTGAGCAGTTCTTC.

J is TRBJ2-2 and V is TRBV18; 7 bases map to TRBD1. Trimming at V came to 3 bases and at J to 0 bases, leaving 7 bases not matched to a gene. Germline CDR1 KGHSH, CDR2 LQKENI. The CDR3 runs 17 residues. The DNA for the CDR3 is TGTGCCAGCTCACCCACGACAGGGCATACGAACACCGGGGAGCTGTTTTTT. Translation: CASSPTTGHTNTGELFF.

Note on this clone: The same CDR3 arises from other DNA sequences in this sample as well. CDR3 residues: CASSQTSGYNEQFF. In DNA, the CDR3 is TGTGCCAGCAGCCAGACTAGCGGGTACAATGAGCAGTTCTTC. The chain combines TRBV14 with TRBJ2-1; 10 nucleotides line up with TRBD2. The CDR3 runs 14 residues. V lost 3 bases, J lost 4 bases, and 0 bases stayed unmatched. Germline CDR1 and CDR2: SGHDN and FVKESK.

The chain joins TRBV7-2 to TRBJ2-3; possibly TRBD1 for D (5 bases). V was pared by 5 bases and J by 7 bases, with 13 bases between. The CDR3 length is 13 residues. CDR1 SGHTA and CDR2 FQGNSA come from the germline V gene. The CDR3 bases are TGTGCCAGCAGCCAGTCGGACAAAAATACGCAGTATTTT. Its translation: CASSQSDKNTQYF.

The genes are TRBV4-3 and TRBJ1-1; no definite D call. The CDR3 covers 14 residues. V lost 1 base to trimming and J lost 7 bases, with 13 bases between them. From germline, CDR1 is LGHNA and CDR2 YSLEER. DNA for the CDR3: TGCGCCAGCAGCCAAGGCCTGGAGCGCCTTGAAGCTTTCTTT. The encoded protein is CASSQGLERLEAFF.

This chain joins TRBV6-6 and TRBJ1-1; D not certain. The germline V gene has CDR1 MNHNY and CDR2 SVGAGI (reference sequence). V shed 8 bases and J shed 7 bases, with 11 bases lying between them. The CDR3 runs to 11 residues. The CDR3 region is CASDSRGEAFF. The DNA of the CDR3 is TGTGCCAGCGACTCCAGAGGTGAAGCTTTCTTT.

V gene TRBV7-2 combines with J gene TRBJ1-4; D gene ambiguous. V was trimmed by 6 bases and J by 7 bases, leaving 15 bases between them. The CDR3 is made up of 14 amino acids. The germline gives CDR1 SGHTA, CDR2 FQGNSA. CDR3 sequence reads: CASSKGRLSEKLFF. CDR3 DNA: TGTGCCAGCAGTAAAGGGAGGTTGAGTGAAAAACTGTTTTTT.

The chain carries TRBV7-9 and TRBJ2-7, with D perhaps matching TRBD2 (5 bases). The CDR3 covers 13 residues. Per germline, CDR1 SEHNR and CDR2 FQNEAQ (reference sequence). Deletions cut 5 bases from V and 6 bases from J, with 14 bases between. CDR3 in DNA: TGTGCCAGCAGCCTAGATGGGAGTGGCGAGCAGTACTTC. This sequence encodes CASSLDGSGEQYF.

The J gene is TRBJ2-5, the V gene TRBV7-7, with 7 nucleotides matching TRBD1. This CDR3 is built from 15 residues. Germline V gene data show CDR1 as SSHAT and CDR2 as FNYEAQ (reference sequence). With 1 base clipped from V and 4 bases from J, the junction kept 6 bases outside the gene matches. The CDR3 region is CASSLERTGGETQYF. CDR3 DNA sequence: TGTGCCAGCAGCTTAGAGAGGACAGGAGGAGAGACCCAGTACTTC.

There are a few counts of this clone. The chain's CDR3 is CASSFQGARLVHEQYF. The CDR3 nucleotides are TGTGCCAGCAGCTTTCAGGGCGCCAGGTTAGTCCACGAGCAGTACTTC. The J gene is TRBJ2-7, the V gene TRBV7-2; maybe TRBD1 (5 bases). This CDR3 has 16 residues. The V gene lost 3 bases and the J gene lost 5 bases, with 20 bases spanning the gap. Germline values: CDR1 SGHTA, CDR2 FQGNSA.

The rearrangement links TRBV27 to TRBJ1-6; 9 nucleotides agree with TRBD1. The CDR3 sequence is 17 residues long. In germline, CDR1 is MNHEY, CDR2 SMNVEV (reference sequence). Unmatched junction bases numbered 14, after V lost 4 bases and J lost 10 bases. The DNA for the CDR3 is TGTGCCAGCAGTTCCCGGGACAGGGAAGTAAAAACGTCACCCCTCCACTTT. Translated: CASSSRDREVKTSPLHF.

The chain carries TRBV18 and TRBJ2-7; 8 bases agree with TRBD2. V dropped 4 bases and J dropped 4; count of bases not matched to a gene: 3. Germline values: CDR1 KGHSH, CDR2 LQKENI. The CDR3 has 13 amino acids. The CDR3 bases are TGTGCCAGCTCACTACGGGGGGGGTACGAGCAGTACGTC. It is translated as CASSLRGGYEQYV.

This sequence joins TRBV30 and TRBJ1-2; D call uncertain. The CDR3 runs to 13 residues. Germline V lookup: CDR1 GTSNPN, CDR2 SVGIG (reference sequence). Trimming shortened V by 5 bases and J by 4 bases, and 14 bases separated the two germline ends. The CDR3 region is CAWRGGRLYGYTF. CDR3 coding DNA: TGTGCCTGGCGAGGAGGGCGGCTCTATGGCTACACCTTC.

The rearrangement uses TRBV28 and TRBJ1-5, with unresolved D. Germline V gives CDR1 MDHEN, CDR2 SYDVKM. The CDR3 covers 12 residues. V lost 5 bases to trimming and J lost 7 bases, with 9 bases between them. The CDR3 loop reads CASSLLWQPQHF. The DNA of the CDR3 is TGTGCCAGCAGTCTCCTTTGGCAGCCCCAGCATTTT.

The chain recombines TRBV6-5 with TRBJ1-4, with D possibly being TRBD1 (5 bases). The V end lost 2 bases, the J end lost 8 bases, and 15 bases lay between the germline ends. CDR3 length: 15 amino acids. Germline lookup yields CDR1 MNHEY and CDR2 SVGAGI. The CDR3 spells CASSYQGTTGEKLFF. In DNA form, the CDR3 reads TGTGCCAGCAGTTACCAGGGCACGACGGGGGAAAAACTGTTTTTT.

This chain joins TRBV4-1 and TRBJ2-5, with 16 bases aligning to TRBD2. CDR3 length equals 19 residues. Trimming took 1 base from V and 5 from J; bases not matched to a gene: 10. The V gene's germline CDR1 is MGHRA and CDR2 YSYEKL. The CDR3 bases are TGCGCCAGCAGCCAAGGGCTTCCGGGACTAGCGGGAGGGCCGGAGACCCAGTACTTC. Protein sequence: CASSQGLPGLAGGPETQYF.

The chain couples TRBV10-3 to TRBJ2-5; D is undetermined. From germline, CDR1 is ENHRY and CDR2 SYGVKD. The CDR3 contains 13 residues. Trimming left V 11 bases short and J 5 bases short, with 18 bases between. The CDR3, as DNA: TGTGCCTCCACCTCAATGCATCAGGAGACCCAGTACTTC. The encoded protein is CASTSMHQETQYF.

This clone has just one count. The CDR3 loop reads CASSTRGGQHRVAFF. CDR3 DNA sequence: TGTGCCAGCAGTACCCGGGGGGGGCAGCACAGGGTAGCTTTCTTT. The chain has TRBV6-5 and TRBJ1-1, with a tentative D call TRBD1 (6 bases). The germline V gene has CDR1 MNHEY and CDR2 SVGAGI. V was shortened by 5 bases and J by 10 bases, with 23 bases between the two germline ends. This CDR3 comprises 15 residues.

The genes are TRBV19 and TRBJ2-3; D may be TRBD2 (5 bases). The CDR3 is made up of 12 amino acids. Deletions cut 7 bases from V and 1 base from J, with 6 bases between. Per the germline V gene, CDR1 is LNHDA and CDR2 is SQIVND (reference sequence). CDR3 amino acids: CASKRGTDTQYF. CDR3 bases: TGTGCCAGTAAGAGGGGCACAGATACGCAGTATTTT.

CDR3 region: CASSLRGGLNNEQFF. The CDR3 DNA sequence: TGTGCCAGCAGCTTAAGAGGGGGGCTAAACAATGAGCAGTTCTTC. This rearrangement joins TRBV7-3 to TRBJ2-1; D assignment may be TRBD1 or TRBD2 (6 bases each). Germline V gene data show CDR1 as SGHTA and CDR2 as FQGTGA. The V end was cut by 1 base, the J end by 5 bases, with 12 bases between. The CDR3 runs to 15 residues.

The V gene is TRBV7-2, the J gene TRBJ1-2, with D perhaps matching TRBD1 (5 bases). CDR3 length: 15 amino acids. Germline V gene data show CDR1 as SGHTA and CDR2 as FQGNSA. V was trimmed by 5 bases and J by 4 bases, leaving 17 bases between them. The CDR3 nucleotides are TGTGCCAGCAGCACCTCGACAGATTCAATCTATGGCTACACCTTC. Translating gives CASSTSTDSIYGYTF.

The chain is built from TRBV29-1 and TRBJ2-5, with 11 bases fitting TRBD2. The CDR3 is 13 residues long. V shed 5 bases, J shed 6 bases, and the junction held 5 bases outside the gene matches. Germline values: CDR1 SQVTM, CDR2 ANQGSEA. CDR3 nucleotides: TGCAGCGTTACTAGCGGGGGAGTAAAGACCCAGTACTTC. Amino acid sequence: CSVTSGGVKTQYF. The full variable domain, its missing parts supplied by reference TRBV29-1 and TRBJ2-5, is SAVISQKPSRDICQRGTSLTIQCQVDSQVTMMFWYRQQPGQSLTLIATANQGSEATYESGFVIDKFPISRPNLTFSTLTVSNMSPEDSSIYLCSVTSGGVKTQYFGPGTRLLVL.